The clone carrying this T cell receptor beta chain was observed at least ten times. What it binds is unknown. This entry is derived from a study of post-analysis software for immune sequencing data. The CDR3 has 14 residues. Per germline, CDR1 MNHEY and CDR2 SVGEGT. Trimming removed 2 bases from V and 0 bases from J, with 8 bases in between. Study results and limitations: Relative to controls, patients with multiple sclerosis showed significantly lower normalized Chao1 diversity. About five TRBV segments, including TRBV5-6, TRBV5-1 and TRBV20-1, were more frequent in patients than controls.

Researchers reported that TCR beta cDNA libraries carried unique molecular identifiers. MiXCR was run by TCRdb on the PCR reads, yielding one entry per CDR3 protein. Of hundreds of thousands of distinct CDR3 sequences in the sample, roughly 35% are singletons; the top ten hold around 15%. This receptor was obtained from a girl aged 10 to 17 with multiple sclerosis. The rearrangement links TRBV6-2 or TRBV6-3 to TRBJ2-7, with D possibly being TRBD2 (5 bases). What was sequenced was blood. Written as DNA, the CDR3 is TGTGCCAGCAGTTACCCGGGGAACTCCTACGAGCAGTACTTC. Residues: CASSYPGNSYEQYF.